The subject of this entry is one TCR beta chain. The CDR3 length is 13 residues. V was trimmed by 0 bases and J by 4 bases, leaving 7 bases between them. The germline V gene encodes CDR1 SGHNT and CDR2 YYREEE (reference sequence). These data are taken from a study of blood T cell repertoires in COVID-19. Assay: immunoSEQ multiplex PCR; the TCRdb copy retains only in-frame clones and omits some. The profile shows about 240,000 clones, around 83% of them singletons. The clonotype was recovered from a woman aged 45-59 years with COVID-19, enrolled during active disease. The rearrangement links TRBV5-4 to TRBJ1-2, with D possibly TRBD1 on 5 matching bases. Input material: peripheral blood. CDR3: CASSLAGSYGYTF. CDR3 nucleotides: TGTGCCAGCAGCTTGGCAGGGTCCTATGGCTACACCTTC.